These 25 T cell receptor beta chains came from one sample sequenced in a study of shared clonotypes between healthy human individuals. Only CD45RO-negative cells positively selected for CCR7 counted as naive CD8 cells, so terminally differentiated effector memory CD45RA+ cells were excluded. Generated by immunoSEQ multiplex PCR, the TCRdb table keeps only in-frame clones and is missing some. The sample consists of some 2,100,000 clones, approximately 94% of them appearing once. Sequenced input: naive CD8+ T cells from PBMCs. Source of these receptors: a man between 18 and 29 years old in good health. Some clones in this sample may be carry-over from other donors' samples.

The rearrangement joins TRBV7-9 to TRBJ1-1; D perhaps matches TRBD1 (6 bases). The length of the CDR3 is 15 residues. Trimming cost V 5 bases and J 8 bases, with 21 bases left between them. CDR1 is SEHNR, CDR2 FQNEAQ, per germline (reference sequence). In DNA form, the CDR3 reads TGTGCCAGCAGCAACACCGGACAGCTCCTCTTAGAAGCTTTCTTT. Its translation: CASSNTGQLLLEAFF.

This chain uses TRBV4-2 with TRBJ2-3; 9 nucleotides match TRBD2. With 1 base clipped from V and 5 bases from J, the junction kept 10 bases outside the gene matches. The CDR3 totals 17 residues. Germline CDR1 is LGHNA and CDR2 is YNFKEQ. The CDR3 DNA is TGTGCCAGCAGCCAAGTCGTAATAGCGGGAGTCGTAGATACGCAGTATTTT. Its translation is CASSQVVIAGVVDTQYF.

Worth noting for this clone: This sample includes further DNA sequences coding for the same CDR3. The V gene is TRBV9, the J gene TRBJ2-1, with a tentative D call TRBD1 (5 bases). The CDR3 has 15 amino acids. V was trimmed by 2 bases and J by 2 bases, leaving 11 bases between them. Germline loops: CDR1 SGDLS, CDR2 YYNGEE. The CDR3 DNA reads as TGTGCCAGCAGCGTTGGAGCAGGGCCCTACAATGAGCAGTTCTTC. Translating gives CASSVGAGPYNEQFF. The whole variable domain, remainder taken from reference TRBV9 and TRBJ2-1, is DSGVTQTPKHLITATGQRVTLRCSPRSGDLSVYWYQQSLDQGLQFLIQYYNGEERAKGNILERFSAQQFPDLHSELNLSSLELGDSALYFCASSVGAGPYNEQFFGPGTRLTVL.

A word on this clone: This same CDR3 is encoded by further DNA sequences in the sample. V gene TRBV5-4 combines with J gene TRBJ2-3; D not certain. V lost 4 bases, J lost 4 bases, and 7 bases lay in between. Germline assignment: CDR1 SGHNT and CDR2 YYREEE (reference sequence). The length of the CDR3 is 12 residues. CDR3 bases: TGTGCCAGCAGCCCCTCGGCAGATACGCAGTATTTT. Protein sequence: CASSPSADTQYF.

This chain uses TRBV6-5 with TRBJ1-5; 7 bases agree with TRBD1. This CDR3 region has 14 residues. CDR1 and CDR2 (germline): MNHEY, SVGAGI. V trimming: 6 bases; J trimming: 3 bases; junction bases outside the gene matches: 5. The CDR3 bases are TGTGCCAGCAGCAACAGGGGCGCCAATCAGCCCCAGCATTTT. Translation: CASSNRGANQPQHF.

The genes are TRBV5-6 and TRBJ2-7, with D possibly matching TRBD1 (6 bases). The germline gives CDR1 SGHDT, CDR2 YYEEEE. Trimming stripped 2 bases from V and 0 bases from J, with 15 bases between. There are 16 residues in the CDR3. CDR3 amino acids: CASSLSGHYHSYEQYF. The CDR3 DNA reads as TGTGCCAGCAGCTTATCGGGACACTACCACTCCTACGAGCAGTACTTC.

The V and J genes are TRBV7-2 and TRBJ2-3; no firm D call. The CDR3 is 15 amino acids. Germline assignment: CDR1 SGHTA and CDR2 FQGNSA. The V end was cut by 5 bases, the J end by 0 bases, with 12 bases between. The chain's CDR3 is CASSIVTFSTDTQYF. The CDR3 DNA is TGTGCCAGCAGCATAGTAACATTCAGCACAGATACGCAGTATTTT.

As to this clone: At the DNA level, this CDR3 is encoded by other sequences in the same sample as well. V gene TRBV7-9 combines with J gene TRBJ2-7; no definite D call. V gave up 2 bases and J gave up 3 bases, with 5 bases separating them. CDR1 and CDR2 from the germline V gene are SEHNR and FQNEAQ (reference sequence). The length of the CDR3 is 12 residues. The CDR3 DNA follows: TGTGCCAGCAGCTTATCCAGCTACGAGCAGTACTTC. This translates into CASSLSSYEQYF.

The V call is TRBV25-1, the J call TRBJ2-5; 9 bases are shared with TRBD2. Germline V lookup: CDR1 MGHDK, CDR2 SYGVNS. The CDR3 extends over 14 amino acids. V shed 5 bases, J shed 3 bases, and the junction held 4 bases outside the gene matches. The CDR3 protein is CASSPTSGKETQYF. The DNA of the CDR3 is TGTGCCAGCAGTCCGACTAGCGGAAAAGAGACCCAGTACTTC.

The chain has TRBV29-1 and TRBJ2-7, with TRBD2 identical over 9 bases. The CDR3 runs 19 residues. V lost 4 bases and J lost 6; bases outside the gene matches: 25. CDR1 is SQVTM, CDR2 ANQGSEA, per germline. CDR3 bases: TGCAGCGTTGTCAGGGGTTTTCAAAGCGGGAGGTCTCCCCCCCTCGAGCAGTACTTC. Encoded protein: CSVVRGFQSGRSPPLEQYF.

The V call is TRBV27, the J call TRBJ1-2; D is unclear. The CDR3 contains 15 residues. Germline V lookup: CDR1 MNHEY, CDR2 SMNVEV (reference sequence). V lost 4 bases and J lost 8, with 20 bases in between. The CDR3 region is CASSYTLGSGSGYTF. The CDR3 DNA reads TGTGCCAGCAGTTATACGCTGGGGTCCGGCAGCGGCTACACCTTC.

V is TRBV21-1 and J is TRBJ2-1; TRBD2, the D gene given by the table, was not confirmed from the DNA. TRBV21-1 is classified as a pseudogene. The CDR3 totals 15 residues. CDR3 amino acids: CASSRLAGGFNEQFF. CDR3 DNA sequence: TGTGCCAGCAGCCGATTAGCGGGAGGGTTTAATGAGCAGTTCTTC.

The chain carries TRBV7-9 and TRBJ1-1; TRBD1 matches at 8 bases. The CDR3 totals 17 residues. Germline V CDR1 and CDR2: SEHNR, FQNEAQ (reference sequence). V lost 2 bases and J lost 5; bases outside the gene matches: 13. CDR3 sequence reads: CASSLSRGHRSDTEAFF. As DNA, the CDR3 is TGTGCCAGCAGCTTAAGCAGGGGGCATAGGAGCGATACTGAAGCTTTCTTT.

This sequence joins TRBV6-5 and TRBJ2-7; D is undetermined. The CDR3 has 14 residues. CDR1 MNHEY and CDR2 SVGAGI come from the germline V gene. The V and J ends lost 5 bases and 2 bases respectively, with 13 bases between them. The CDR3 loop is CASSPVYSPYEQYF. The CDR3 DNA follows: TGTGCCAGCAGTCCCGTGTACTCACCCTACGAGCAGTACTTC.

The chain carries TRBV19 and TRBJ2-1; D tentatively fits TRBD1 or TRBD2 (5 bases each). V lost 0 bases and J lost 7, with 10 bases in between. Germline CDR1 reads LNHDA; CDR2 reads SQIVND (reference sequence). This CDR3 has 14 residues. CDR3: CASSIDDEGNEQFF. Written as DNA, the CDR3 is TGTGCCAGTAGTATAGATGACGAGGGGAATGAGCAGTTCTTC.

The V and J genes are TRBV7-9 and TRBJ2-2; a possible D gene is TRBD2 (5 bases). Trimming took off 2 bases at V and 1 base at J, with 8 bases between the two ends. This CDR3 has 15 residues. Germline V lookup: CDR1 SEHNR, CDR2 FQNEAQ (reference sequence). CDR3 region: CASSLWGENTGELFF. The CDR3 DNA sequence: TGTGCCAGCAGCTTATGGGGAGAGAACACCGGGGAGCTGTTTTTT.

The chain has TRBV27 and TRBJ2-1; 8 positions agree with TRBD1. The CDR3 is made up of 17 amino acids. V lost 7 bases and J lost 0; bases outside the gene matches: 11. Germline CDR1 is MNHEY and CDR2 is SMNVEV (reference sequence). The CDR3 protein is CASILTGAPSSYNEQFF. The CDR3 region has the DNA TGTGCCAGCATATTGACAGGGGCCCCGAGCTCCTACAATGAGCAGTTCTTC.

The V call is TRBV2, the J call TRBJ2-7; the match to TRBD2 covers 10 bases. From germline, CDR1 is SNHLY and CDR2 FYNNEI. V shed 4 bases and J 5 bases; nucleotides not matched to a gene: 14. The CDR3 loop spans 17 amino acids. DNA for the CDR3: TGTGCCAGCAGTGGGCCAGCGGGAGGGCCAGGTGGCCACGAGCAGTACTTC. Encoded protein: CASSGPAGGPGGHEQYF.

The chain employs TRBV6-1 and TRBJ1-1; 8 nucleotides agree with TRBD1. The CDR3 consists of 14 residues. The V gene end was trimmed by 1 base and the J gene end by 11 bases; junction bases not matched to a gene: 9. Germline values: CDR1 MNHNS, CDR2 SASEGT. As DNA, the CDR3 is TGTGCCAGCAGTGAAGGTAGAGGCAGGGGGCCGGCTTTCTTT. It codes for CASSEGRGRGPAFF.

As for this clone: Distinct nucleotide sequences in the sample also encode this CDR3. CDR3 sequence reads: CASSPSGRETQYF. For the CDR3, the DNA is TGTGCCAGCAGCCCCAGCGGGAGAGAGACCCAGTACTTC. V usage is TRBV7-9 and J usage is TRBJ2-5, with TRBD2 matching 8 bases. CDR1 and CDR2 from the germline V gene are SEHNR and FQNEAQ (reference sequence). The V gene end was trimmed by 5 bases and the J gene end by 4 bases; junction bases not matched to a gene: 3. The CDR3 is 13 residues long.

This sequence joins TRBV11-2 and TRBJ2-2; D uncertain. Germline assignment: CDR1 SGHAT and CDR2 FQNNGV. The CDR3 loop spans 15 amino acids. Trimming removed 1 base at V and 6 bases at J, with 12 bases between. The CDR3 sequence: CASSLAPSRSGELFF. The CDR3 coding sequence is TGTGCCAGCAGCTTAGCCCCGTCTCGGTCCGGGGAGCTGTTTTTT.

This clone was found once. V and J are TRBV6-1 and TRBJ2-3; TRBD2 agrees at 7 bases. The germline V gene encodes CDR1 MNHNS and CDR2 SASEGT. The CDR3 runs to 14 residues. Trimming cost V 6 bases and J 4 bases; bases outside gene matches: 7. CDR3 in DNA: TGTGCCAGCAGGGGGCACGGGAGGCCAGATACGCAGTATTTT. This gives the protein CASRGHGRPDTQYF.

The V call is TRBV7-9, the J call TRBJ2-7; perhaps TRBD1 as D (6 bases). This CDR3 contains 13 residues. Trimming pared 5 bases from V and 3 bases from J, leaving 11 bases between. The germline CDR1 and CDR2 sequences are SEHNR and FQNEAQ (reference sequence). The CDR3 bases are TGTGCCAGCAGCCCCAGGGGATTCTACGAGCAGTACTTC. It codes for CASSPRGFYEQYF. The complete variable domain, with remaining parts taken from reference TRBV7-9 and TRBJ2-7, reads DTGVSQNPRHKITKRGQNVTFRCDPISEHNRLYWYRQTLGQGPEFLTYFQNEAQLEKSRLLSDRFSAERPKGSFSTLEIQRTEQGDSAMYLCASSPRGFYEQYFGPGTRLTVT.

As concerns this clone: Other DNA sequences in this sample translate to the same CDR3. The V gene is TRBV9, the J gene TRBJ1-5, with D uncertain. The V gene lost 0 bases and the J gene lost 3 bases, with 7 bases spanning the gap. The CDR3 has 14 residues. Per germline, CDR1 SGDLS and CDR2 YYNGEE. CDR3 coding DNA: TGTGCCAGCAGCGTAGGGGGTTACAATCAGCCCCAGCATTTT. Translated: CASSVGGYNQPQHF.

V is TRBV7-3 and J is TRBJ2-1; TRBD1 matches at 10 bases. J gave up 5 bases and V 1 base, and 11 bases lay outside the gene matches. Germline CDR1 reads SGHTA; CDR2 reads FQGTGA. The CDR3 sequence is 18 residues long. In nucleotides, the CDR3 is TGTGCCAGCAGCTTAAAGTCTGGGACAGGGGATTTCCACAATGAGCAGTTCTTC. It is translated as CASSLKSGTGDFHNEQFF. Full variable domain (remainder filled in from reference TRBV7-3 and TRBJ2-1): GAGVSQTPSNKVTEKGKYVELRCDPISGHTALYWYRQSLGQGPEFLIYFQGTGAADDSGLPNDRFFAVRPEGSVSTLKIQRTERGDSAVYLCASSLKSGTGDFHNEQFFGPGTRLTVL.